This TCR beta chain came from a study of blood T cell repertoires in COVID-19. Residents of 20 to 25 US areas, aged roughly 18 to 90 years, made up the participants. Profiled with immunoSEQ multiplex PCR; TCRdb holds only in-frame clones, not every one. The table shows almost 250,000 clones, with around 89% occurring only once. The sample consisted of PBMCs or T cells enriched from blood (not recorded which). The sequence was collected from a woman aged 25 to 45 who had recovered from COVID-19.

The CDR3 coding sequence is TGCAGCGTCCAAGGCGGACAGGTGTACCAAGAGACCCAGTACTTC. Amino acids: CSVQGGQVYQETQYF. The chain is built from TRBV29-1 and TRBJ2-5; 7 nucleotides match TRBD1. CDR1 is SQVTM and CDR2 is ANQGSEA in the germline V gene. The V gene end was trimmed by 6 bases and the J gene end by 0 bases; junction bases not matched to a gene: 10. This CDR3 spans 15 amino acids.